A selection of T cell receptor beta chains follows, all from one sample in a study of shared clonotypes between healthy human individuals. Profiling relied on immunoSEQ multiplex PCR, and the TCRdb table lists in-frame clones only, not all of them. The sample contains about 100,000 clones, almost 70% of which appear only once. The specimen sequenced was memory CD8+ T cells sorted from blood. Receptors originate from a young man in good health. The CDR3 runs from the conserved cysteine through the conserved F or W. A D gene is named only where the DNA matches it firmly. The size field is filled for only some rows; it gives once, few, many or a size class.

cdr3_nt: TGTGCCAGCAGCCCCACAGATACGCAGTATTTT; cdr3_aa: CASSPTDTQYF; d_call: NA; j_call: TRBJ2-3; clone_size: NA; v_call: TRBV7-6
cdr3_nt: TGTGCCAGCAGCTTAGCCGGGAGAGAAGGTGGCTACACCTTC; cdr3_aa: CASSLAGREGGYTF; d_call: NA; j_call: TRBJ1-2; clone_size: few; v_call: TRBV7-9
cdr3_nt: TGTGCCAGCAGCACGTACAGGGGGCAACAAGAGACCCAGTACTTC; cdr3_aa: CASSTYRGQQETQYF; d_call: NA; j_call: TRBJ2-5; clone_size: once; v_call: TRBV21-1
cdr3_nt: TGTGCCAGCAGTGGCTCGGGAGGGAACGAGCAGTACTTC; cdr3_aa: CASSGSGGNEQYF; d_call: TRBD2; j_call: TRBJ2-7; clone_size: NA; v_call: TRBV6-6
cdr3_nt: TGTGCCAGCAGCCTCCGACTAGCGGACCCCAATGGGGGCACAGATACGCAGTATTTT; cdr3_aa: CASSLRLADPNGGTDTQYF; d_call: TRBD2; j_call: TRBJ2-3; clone_size: NA; v_call: TRBV7-6
cdr3_nt: TGCGCCAGCAGCTTGGGATCAGAAGGCACAGATACGCAGTATTTT; cdr3_aa: CASSLGSEGTDTQYF; d_call: NA; j_call: TRBJ2-3; clone_size: NA; v_call: TRBV5-1
cdr3_nt: TGTGCCAGCAGCTTATACGGGAGGGCCTTCGAGCAGTACTTC; cdr3_aa: CASSLYGRAFEQYF; d_call: TRBD2; j_call: TRBJ2-7; clone_size: once; v_call: TRBV7-8
cdr3_nt: TGCGCCAGCAGTGGCCCGGGACTAGCGGGGCGCACAGATACGCAGTATTTT; cdr3_aa: CASSGPGLAGRTDTQYF; d_call: TRBD2; j_call: TRBJ2-3; clone_size: once; v_call: TRBV10-1
cdr3_nt: TGTGCCAGTAGTAACCGGACTAGCGGGGTAGGGAGAGATACGCAGTATTTT; cdr3_aa: CASSNRTSGVGRDTQYF; d_call: TRBD2; j_call: TRBJ2-3; clone_size: NA; v_call: TRBV19
cdr3_nt: TGTGCCAGCAGTCTTAGGTGGGGGACAGGGGACACCGGGGAGCTGTTTTTT; cdr3_aa: CASSLRWGTGDTGELFF; d_call: TRBD1; j_call: TRBJ2-2; clone_size: NA; v_call: TRBV7-3
cdr3_nt: TGCAGTGCTAGAGAAGTAGGGACCCAGTACTTC; cdr3_aa: CSAREVGTQYF; d_call: NA; j_call: TRBJ2-5; clone_size: NA; v_call: TRBV20-1
cdr3_nt: TGTGCCACCAGCACGGGAGGGGATTCTGGGGCCAACGTCCTGACTTTC; cdr3_aa: CATSTGGDSGANVLTF; d_call: TRBD2; j_call: TRBJ2-6; clone_size: NA; v_call: TRBV15
cdr3_nt: TGTGCCACCAGCAGAGATTTAACAGGGGTTGGGCAGCCCCAGCATTTT; cdr3_aa: CATSRDLTGVGQPQHF; d_call: TRBD1; j_call: TRBJ1-5; clone_size: NA; v_call: TRBV15
cdr3_nt: TGTGCCAGCAGCTTGTCGGCTAGCTTAAACAATGAGCAGTTCTTC; cdr3_aa: CASSLSASLNNEQFF; d_call: NA; j_call: TRBJ2-1; clone_size: NA; v_call: TRBV5-8
cdr3_nt: TGTGCCAGCAGCTTAGCGTGGAGCCGGGAGCTGTTTTTT; cdr3_aa: CASSLAWSRELFF; d_call: NA; j_call: TRBJ2-2; clone_size: NA; v_call: TRBV7-8
cdr3_nt: TGTGCCAGCAGCTTCGGTGGGGCGGGAGGGTCATACGAGCAGTACTTC; cdr3_aa: CASSFGGAGGSYEQYF; d_call: TRBD2; j_call: TRBJ2-7; clone_size: few; v_call: TRBV7-9
cdr3_nt: TGCGCCAGCAGCCGGAACTACAATGAGCAGTTCTTC; cdr3_aa: CASSRNYNEQFF; d_call: NA; j_call: TRBJ2-1; clone_size: NA; v_call: TRBV4-3
cdr3_nt: TGCGCCAGCAGTGAGCCCCGCGGGAGGGAGGACAATGAGCAGTTCTTC; cdr3_aa: CASSEPRGREDNEQFF; d_call: TRBD2; j_call: TRBJ2-1; clone_size: once; v_call: TRBV10-2
cdr3_nt: TGTGCCAGCAGTTCTGTCCCGGGACTAGCGGGAACCTACGAGCAGTACTTC; cdr3_aa: CASSSVPGLAGTYEQYF; d_call: TRBD2; j_call: TRBJ2-7; clone_size: NA; v_call: TRBV27
cdr3_nt: TGTGCCAGCAGTGAAGGGGGACTAGCGGGTGCACAGAGCTACGAGCAGTACTTC; cdr3_aa: CASSEGGLAGAQSYEQYF; d_call: TRBD2; j_call: TRBJ2-7; clone_size: NA; v_call: TRBV2
cdr3_nt: TGTGCCAGCAGCTTCGAAGGACCGAGGGGTTACAATGAGCAGTTCTTC; cdr3_aa: CASSFEGPRGYNEQFF; d_call: NA; j_call: TRBJ2-1; clone_size: once; v_call: TRBV5-4
cdr3_nt: TGTGCCAGCAGCTCACCGGGACTAGCGGGATTCACCGGGGAGCTGTTTTTT; cdr3_aa: CASSSPGLAGFTGELFF; d_call: TRBD2; j_call: TRBJ2-2; clone_size: NA; v_call: TRBV7-8
cdr3_nt: TGTGCCAGCAGTTCAACTCTAGCGGGAGGACCAGAGACCCAGTACTTC; cdr3_aa: CASSSTLAGGPETQYF; d_call: TRBD2; j_call: TRBJ2-5; clone_size: many; v_call: TRBV2
cdr3_nt: TGTGCCAGCAGCTCGGGGCCTACGAGACTAGTTGGTAGGTACGAGCAGTACTTC; cdr3_aa: CASSSGPTRLVGRYEQYF; d_call: NA; j_call: TRBJ2-7; clone_size: NA; v_call: TRBV7-9
cdr3_nt: TGTGCCAGCAGGAGCTCCTACGAGCAGTACTTC; cdr3_aa: CASRSSYEQYF; d_call: NA; j_call: TRBJ2-7; clone_size: NA; v_call: TRBV6-9
cdr3_nt: TGTGCCAGCAGTTTCGAGGGGACTAGACGAGAGACCCAGTACTTC; cdr3_aa: CASSFEGTRRETQYF; d_call: TRBD2; j_call: TRBJ2-5; clone_size: NA; v_call: TRBV27
cdr3_nt: TGCGCCAGCAGTGAGGGGCTAGCGGACTCCTACGAGCAGTACTTC; cdr3_aa: CASSEGLADSYEQYF; d_call: TRBD2; j_call: TRBJ2-7; clone_size: NA; v_call: TRBV10-1
cdr3_nt: TGCACCAGCAGCCAGGTACAGGGGGCGCGGACCGGGGAGCTGTTTTTT; cdr3_aa: CTSSQVQGARTGELFF; d_call: NA; j_call: TRBJ2-2; clone_size: NA; v_call: TRBV1
cdr3_nt: TGTGCCAGCAGCGCAGGGGGGAACACCGGGGAGCTGTTTTTT; cdr3_aa: CASSAGGNTGELFF; d_call: TRBD1; j_call: TRBJ2-2; clone_size: NA; v_call: TRBV6-4
cdr3_nt: TGTGCCAGCAGTCTGGGGACAGGGGTTACCGGGGAGCTGTTTTTT; cdr3_aa: CASSLGTGVTGELFF; d_call: TRBD1; j_call: TRBJ2-2; clone_size: NA; v_call: TRBV28
cdr3_nt: TGCGCCAGCAGCCAAGATTCCCAGGGTCCCTATGGCTACACCTTC; cdr3_aa: CASSQDSQGPYGYTF; d_call: NA; j_call: TRBJ1-2; clone_size: NA; v_call: TRBV4-3
cdr3_nt: TGTGCCAGCAGCTTAGAGGAGACCCAGTACTTC; cdr3_aa: CASSLEETQYF; d_call: NA; j_call: TRBJ2-5; clone_size: NA; v_call: TRBV11-2
cdr3_nt: TGTGCCAGCAGTCTGACAGTAGGTTCGAACACCGGGGAGCTGTTTTTT; cdr3_aa: CASSLTVGSNTGELFF; d_call: NA; j_call: TRBJ2-2; clone_size: NA; v_call: TRBV7-9
cdr3_nt: TGTGCCAGCAGCTTGGTCCAGATTACCGGGGAGCTGTTTTTT; cdr3_aa: CASSLVQITGELFF; d_call: NA; j_call: TRBJ2-2; clone_size: NA; v_call: TRBV5-5
cdr3_nt: TGCGCCAGCGGGAAAAACGACCCCTACGAGCAGTACTTC; cdr3_aa: CASGKNDPYEQYF; d_call: NA; j_call: TRBJ2-7; clone_size: NA; v_call: TRBV10-2
cdr3_nt: TGTGCCAGCGGGTCCGAGGCAGATACGCAGTATTTT; cdr3_aa: CASGSEADTQYF; d_call: NA; j_call: TRBJ2-3; clone_size: NA; v_call: TRBV5-4
cdr3_nt: TGTGCCAGCAGCTTAGCGGGTCGCTCCTACGAGCAGTACTTC; cdr3_aa: CASSLAGRSYEQYF; d_call: TRBD2; j_call: TRBJ2-7; clone_size: NA; v_call: TRBV2
cdr3_nt: TGTGCCAGCAGTTTACTAGCGGGAGACATGGAGACCCAGTACTTC; cdr3_aa: CASSLLAGDMETQYF; d_call: TRBD2; j_call: TRBJ2-5; clone_size: few; v_call: TRBV28
cdr3_nt: TGTGCCAGCATCGGACAGGGGAAGCCCACAGTCGAGCAGTACTTC; cdr3_aa: CASIGQGKPTVEQYF; d_call: TRBD1; j_call: TRBJ2-7; clone_size: NA; v_call: TRBV25-1
cdr3_nt: TGTGCCAGCATTGGACAGGGGTTTGAAAAACTGTTTTTT; cdr3_aa: CASIGQGFEKLFF; d_call: TRBD1; j_call: TRBJ1-4; clone_size: few; v_call: TRBV25-1
cdr3_nt: TGTGCCAGCAGCCCCGGGACTAGCGACAATGAGCAGTTCTTC; cdr3_aa: CASSPGTSDNEQFF; d_call: TRBD2; j_call: TRBJ2-1; clone_size: few; v_call: TRBV5-4
cdr3_nt: TGTGCCAGCAGACCCGTCGTTATTGCCAACGTCCTGACTTTC; cdr3_aa: CASRPVVIANVLTF; d_call: NA; j_call: TRBJ2-6; clone_size: NA; v_call: TRBV7-2
cdr3_nt: TGTGCCAGCTCATCAAGTGCCAGCAATCAGCCCCAGCATTTT; cdr3_aa: CASSSSASNQPQHF; d_call: NA; j_call: TRBJ1-5; clone_size: NA; v_call: TRBV18
cdr3_nt: TGTGCCAGCAGCCATCCCCGGACTGGCCCAGATACGCAGTATTTT; cdr3_aa: CASSHPRTGPDTQYF; d_call: NA; j_call: TRBJ2-3; clone_size: NA; v_call: TRBV7-9
cdr3_nt: TGTGCCAGCAGCCAGACTAGCGGCTACGAGCAGTACTTC; cdr3_aa: CASSQTSGYEQYF; d_call: TRBD2; j_call: TRBJ2-7; clone_size: once; v_call: TRBV11-2
cdr3_nt: TGCGCCAGCAGCTTTGGGTCAGGGGGTTCGGAGACCCAGTACTTC; cdr3_aa: CASSFGSGGSETQYF; d_call: TRBD1; j_call: TRBJ2-5; clone_size: NA; v_call: TRBV5-1